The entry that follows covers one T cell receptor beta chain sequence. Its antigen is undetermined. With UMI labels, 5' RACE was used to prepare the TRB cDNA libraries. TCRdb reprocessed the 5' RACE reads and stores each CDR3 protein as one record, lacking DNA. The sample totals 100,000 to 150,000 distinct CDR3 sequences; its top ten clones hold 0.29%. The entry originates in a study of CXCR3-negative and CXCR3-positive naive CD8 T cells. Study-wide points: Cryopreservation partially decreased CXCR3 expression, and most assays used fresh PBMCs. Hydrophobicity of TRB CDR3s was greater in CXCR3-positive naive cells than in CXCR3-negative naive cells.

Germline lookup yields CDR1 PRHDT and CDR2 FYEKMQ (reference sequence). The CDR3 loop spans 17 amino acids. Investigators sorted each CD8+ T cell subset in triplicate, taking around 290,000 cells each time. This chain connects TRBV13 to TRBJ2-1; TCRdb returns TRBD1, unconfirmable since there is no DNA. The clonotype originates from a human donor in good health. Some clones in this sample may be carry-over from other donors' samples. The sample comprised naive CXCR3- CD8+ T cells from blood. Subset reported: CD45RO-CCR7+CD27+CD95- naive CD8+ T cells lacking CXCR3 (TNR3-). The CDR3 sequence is CASSLAPGGSRAYEQFF.